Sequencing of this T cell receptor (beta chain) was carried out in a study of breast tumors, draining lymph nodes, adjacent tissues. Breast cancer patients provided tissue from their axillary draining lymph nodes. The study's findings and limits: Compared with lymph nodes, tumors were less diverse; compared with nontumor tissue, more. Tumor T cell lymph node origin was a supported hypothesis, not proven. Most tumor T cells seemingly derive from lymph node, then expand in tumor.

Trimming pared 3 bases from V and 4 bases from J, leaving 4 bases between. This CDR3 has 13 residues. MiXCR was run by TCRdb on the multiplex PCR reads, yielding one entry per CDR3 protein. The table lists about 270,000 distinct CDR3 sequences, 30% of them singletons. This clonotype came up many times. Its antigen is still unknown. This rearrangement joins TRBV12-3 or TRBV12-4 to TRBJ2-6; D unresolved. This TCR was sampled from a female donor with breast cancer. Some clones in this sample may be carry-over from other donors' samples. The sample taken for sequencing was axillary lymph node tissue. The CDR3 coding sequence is TGTGCCAGCAGTTTTACCGGGGCCAACGTCCTGACTTTC. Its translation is CASSFTGANVLTF.